This T cell receptor (beta chain) emerged from a study of CD8+CD57+ T cells in acquired aplastic anemia. In the study overall: Sorted CD4+ and CD8+ cells yielded roughly 3.5 ug of DNA on average.

The template used for profiling TCR beta VDJ and CDR3 was genomic DNA. TCRdb re-called the reads through MiXCR, storing one row per CDR3 protein. The sample includes fewer than 200,000 distinct CDR3 sequences, 35% to 55% of them seen just once. This clonotype came up many times. The antigen remains unidentified. J lost 8 bases, V lost 0 bases, and 5 bases had no gene match. CDR1 SGHDT and CDR2 YYEEEE come from the germline V gene. This CDR3 has 14 amino acids. Study-level results: Patient and control CD8+ Simpson's diversity was not significantly different.

This sequence joins TRBV5-6 and TRBJ2-1, with TRBD2 matching over 7 bases. The source material was sorted CD4+, CD8+, or CD8+CD57+ T cells (not recorded which) from PBMCs. The receptor comes from a human donor in good health. CDR3 sequence: CASSLVGGLDEQFF. The DNA of the CDR3 is TGTGCCAGCAGCTTGGTGGGAGGGCTCGATGAGCAGTTCTTC.